The 6 T cell receptor beta chains below were found in one sample sequenced in a study of T cells after yellow fever vaccination. Each CDR3 protein is one row after TCRdb ran MiXCR on the 5' RACE reads. Of roughly 99,000 distinct CDR3 sequences listed, roughly 5.2% are singletons. This sample comprised CD8+ T cells sorted from PBMCs, obtained 10 days after the yellow fever booster vaccination. These receptors came from a man aged 18 to 29 who received the YFV17D yellow fever vaccine.

The sample holds one count of this clonotype. The chain couples TRBV6-1 to TRBJ2-3; no reliable D call. Trimming took 4 bases from V and 0 from J, leaving 11 bases between them. Germline-derived CDR1 and CDR2 are MNHNS and SASEGT. The CDR3 sequence is 15 residues long. The CDR3 DNA reads as TGTGCCAGCAGTGTAATGGCAGCAAGCACAGATACGCAGTATTTT. This gives the protein CASSVMAASTDTQYF.

This rearrangement joins TRBV7-2 to TRBJ1-1; 7 bases align to TRBD1. Germline V lookup: CDR1 SGHTA, CDR2 FQGNSA. After removal of 4 bases from V and 4 bases from J, the junction contained 3 bases not matched to a gene. The CDR3 runs 13 residues. Written as DNA, the CDR3 is TGTGCCAGCAGCTATGACAGGGCCACTGAAGCTTTCTTT. Encoded protein: CASSYDRATEAFF.

A few counts support this clonotype. The V and J genes are TRBV5-6 and TRBJ2-3; 7 bases agree with TRBD2. V shed 2 bases and J 2 bases; nucleotides not matched to a gene: 5. CDR3 size: 15 residues. Germline-derived CDR1 and CDR2 are SGHDT and YYEEEE. DNA of the CDR3: TGTGCCAGCAGCTTCCGCGGGGGATTCACAGATACGCAGTATTTT. Its protein product is CASSFRGGFTDTQYF.

This clonotype has just a few counts. The chain uses TRBV12-3 or TRBV12-4 and TRBJ1-1, with a tentative D call TRBD1 (6 bases). V lost 4 bases and J 1 base, leaving 10 bases between the germline ends. CDR3 length: 14 residues. The CDR3 nucleotides are TGTGCCAGCAGTTCAGGGGACACGAACACTGAAGCTTTCTTT. This gives the protein CASSSGDTNTEAFF.

This clonotype was counted between two and nine times. This chain uses TRBV7-8 with TRBJ1-1; 9 bases line up with TRBD1. V dropped 6 bases and J dropped 6; count of bases not matched to a gene: 11. There are 15 residues in the CDR3. The germline CDR1 and CDR2 sequences are SGHVS and FQNEAQ. In nucleotides, the CDR3 is TGTGCCAGCAGTTCTTGGACAGGGGCGGTCGCTGAAGCTTTCTTT. Encoded protein: CASSSWTGAVAEAFF.

This clonotype turned up a few times. This rearrangement joins TRBV12-3 or TRBV12-4 to TRBJ2-5; a weak D match, TRBD1 (6 bases). Trimming shortened V by 5 bases and J by 4 bases, and 11 bases separated the two germline ends. The CDR3 contains 13 residues. The CDR3 reads CASSQGIGETQYF. As DNA, the CDR3 is TGTGCCAGCAGTCAGGGGATAGGAGAGACCCAGTACTTC.